The T cell receptor beta chain under discussion was sequenced for a study of T cells after yellow fever vaccination. In TCRdb, the 5' RACE reads were re-called with MiXCR into one record per CDR3 protein. The sample lists 500,000 to 700,000 distinct CDR3 sequences; 15% to 20% were seen once. The junction had 19 bases not matched to a gene; V was cut back by 3 bases and J by 2 bases. CDR1 and CDR2 (germline): MDHEN, SYDVKM. This CDR3 spans 20 amino acids. The input for sequencing was PBMCs, taken 15 days after the yellow fever booster vaccination. This rearrangement joins TRBV28 to TRBJ2-7, with 10 bases aligning to TRBD2. This receptor was taken from a man aged 25-40 years who received the YFV17D yellow fever vaccine. In DNA form, the CDR3 reads TGTGCCAGCAGTTTTTCCTGGGTTGAACTAGCGGGGCACCTCGCCTACGAGCAGTACTTC. As protein: CASSFSWVELAGHLAYEQYF. Filled out from reference TRBV28 and TRBJ2-7, the complete variable domain reads DVKVTQSSRYLVKRTGEKVFLECVQDMDHENMFWYRQDPGLGLRLIYFSYDVKMKEKGDIPEGYSVSREKKERFSLILESASTNQTSMYLCASSFSWVELAGHLAYEQYFGPGTRLTVT.